This T cell receptor beta chain was recorded in a study of neurological immune-mediated disorders. Study-level points and caveats: There were no CDR3 amino acid sequences shared by expanded clones across subjects, a result suggesting private repertoires in all groups. HTLV-1-associated myelopathy showed the most TCR clonal expansion; multiple sclerosis the least, below healthy controls.

In its sample, this clonotype was seen many times. What it binds is not known. The method for making cDNA was 5'RACE, and it used 10-nucleotide random UMIs. A single record per CDR3 protein comes from TCRdb applying MiXCR to the 5' RACE reads. Of under 20,000 distinct CDR3 sequences listed, 14% to 15% are singletons. Sequenced input: PBMCs. This clonotype was obtained from a man in his 60s with HTLV-1-associated myelopathy (HAM/TSP).

CDR3 bases: TGCGCCAGCAGCTTTAAGCCCACAGGGTCCGCGAACACCGGGGAGCTGTTTTTT. This codes for CASSFKPTGSANTGELFF. This chain connects TRBV5-1 to TRBJ2-2; D is possibly TRBD1 (6 bases). Trimming left V 2 bases short and J 0 bases short, with 17 bases between. The CDR3 contains 18 residues. Germline-derived CDR1 and CDR2 are SGHRS and YFSETQ.